The present entry profiles one T cell receptor beta chain with its context. The antigen is undetermined. The sample originates from a study of cytomegalovirus exposure and HLA in healthy donors. Study-wide results and caveats: The authors later linked a missense DCLRE1C variant to TCR beta V- and J-gene trimming. According to an earlier analysis, most TCR beta V segments yielded productive rearrangements about 90% or about 30% of the time.

Germline loops: CDR1 SGHNT, CDR2 YYREEE (reference sequence). This CDR3 is built from 17 residues. The trim removed 3 bases at V and 2 bases at J, leaving 7 bases unmatched. Researchers ran the PCR with 60 Vbeta and 13 Jbeta primers. TCRdb's copy holds only in-frame clones and misses some; the assay was immunoSEQ multiplex PCR. The table records about 180,000 clones, around 80% of them present only once. The TCR comes from a woman aged 35 to 49 in good health and CMV-seronegative. The sequenced sample was PBMCs. The chain has TRBV5-4 and TRBJ2-6; 8 positions match TRBD1. CDR3 in DNA: TGTGCCAGCAGCTCGCCCCAGGGGGCTCCTGGGGCCAACGTCCTGACTTTC. This codes for CASSSPQGAPGANVLTF. Full variable domain (remainder filled in from reference TRBV5-4 and TRBJ2-6): ETGVTQSPTHLIKTRGQQVTLRCSSQSGHNTVSWYQQALGQGPQFIFQYYREEENGRGNFPPRFSGLQFPNYSSELNVNALELDDSALYLCASSSPQGAPGANVLTFGAGSRLTVL.